This is a list of T cell receptor beta chains from one sample in a study of vaccination and CD4 T cells after COVID-19. TCRdb used MiXCR to reprocess the PCR reads, holding one entry per CDR3 protein. This sample carries roughly 19,000 distinct CDR3 sequences, about 56% of them seen once, and the ten largest clones take 10%. These TCRs are of unknown antigen specificity. The sample was CD4+ T cells from blood, cultured in vitro. Source of these receptors: a human donor who had recovered from COVID-19. Each CDR3 is given with its conserved first and last residue. The order of the fields is clone size, J gene, V gene, D gene, CDR3 DNA, CDR3 protein. A D gene is named only where the DNA matches it firmly. Some rows mark clone size as missing; the rest say once, few, many or name a class of expanded clone.

abundance: NA
j_gene: TRBJ2-7
v_gene: TRBV27
d_gene: NA
CDR3nt: TGTGCCAGCAGTTCGACACCTTCCTACGAGCAGTACTTC
CDR3aa: CASSSTPSYEQYF

abundance: NA
j_gene: TRBJ1-6
v_gene: TRBV6-5
d_gene: NA
CDR3nt: TGTGCCAGCAGTTATGGACCCTCGGGGGTTGGTAATTCACCCCTCCACTTT
CDR3aa: CASSYGPSGVGNSPLHF

abundance: NA
j_gene: TRBJ2-7
v_gene: TRBV7-9
d_gene: NA
CDR3nt: TGTGCCAGCAGCTTAGGTCGATTTCCGGGCCCAGGCTACGAGCAGTACTTC
CDR3aa: CASSLGRFPGPGYEQYF

abundance: NA
j_gene: TRBJ1-1
v_gene: TRBV5-1
d_gene: NA
CDR3nt: TGCGCCAGCAGCCCACGACAGGACAACACTGAAGCTTTCTTT
CDR3aa: CASSPRQDNTEAFF

abundance: NA
j_gene: TRBJ2-7
v_gene: TRBV7-2
d_gene: NA
CDR3nt: TGTGCCAGCAGCTTGAGGTCGGCCGGCTACGAGCAGTACTTC
CDR3aa: CASSLRSAGYEQYF

abundance: NA
j_gene: TRBJ2-1
v_gene: TRBV20-1
d_gene: NA
CDR3nt: TGCAGTGCTAGAGCTCTAGCGTCGAGCTCCTACAATGAGCAGTTCTTC
CDR3aa: CSARALASSSYNEQFF

abundance: NA
j_gene: TRBJ1-4
v_gene: TRBV15
d_gene: NA
CDR3nt: TGTGCCACCAGCAGAGGCAGGGCCGTCGAGGAACTGTTTTTT
CDR3aa: CATSRGRAVEELFF

abundance: NA
j_gene: TRBJ2-7
v_gene: TRBV5-1
d_gene: TRBD2
CDR3nt: TGCGCCAGCAGCTCCTTTGGTGGACTAGCGGGGGCCAGCTCCTACGAGCAGTACTTC
CDR3aa: CASSSFGGLAGASSYEQYF

abundance: once
j_gene: TRBJ2-5
v_gene: TRBV11-2
d_gene: NA
CDR3nt: TGTGCCAGCAGCCCATCCCCGGGACGGGCAGTAGAGACCCAGTACTTC
CDR3aa: CASSPSPGRAVETQYF

abundance: few
j_gene: TRBJ2-7
v_gene: TRBV7-9
d_gene: NA
CDR3nt: TGTGCCAGCAGCCCCGCCGGGGTCGAGCAGTACTTC
CDR3aa: CASSPAGVEQYF

abundance: NA
j_gene: TRBJ1-1
v_gene: TRBV6-1
d_gene: NA
CDR3nt: TGTGCCAGCAGTCAAGAGGGAGCTCCTATGAACACTGAAGCTTTCTTT
CDR3aa: CASSQEGAPMNTEAFF

abundance: few
j_gene: TRBJ2-1
v_gene: TRBV6-2/TRBV6-3
d_gene: NA
CDR3nt: TGTGCCAGCAGCCCCGGACGGTTATACTACAATGAGCAGTTCTTC
CDR3aa: CASSPGRLYYNEQFF

abundance: NA
j_gene: TRBJ2-2
v_gene: TRBV10-2
d_gene: TRBD1
CDR3nt: TGCGCCAGCAGGGACAGGGGGCAAGGAGGGGAGGAGCTGTTTTTT
CDR3aa: CASRDRGQGGEELFF